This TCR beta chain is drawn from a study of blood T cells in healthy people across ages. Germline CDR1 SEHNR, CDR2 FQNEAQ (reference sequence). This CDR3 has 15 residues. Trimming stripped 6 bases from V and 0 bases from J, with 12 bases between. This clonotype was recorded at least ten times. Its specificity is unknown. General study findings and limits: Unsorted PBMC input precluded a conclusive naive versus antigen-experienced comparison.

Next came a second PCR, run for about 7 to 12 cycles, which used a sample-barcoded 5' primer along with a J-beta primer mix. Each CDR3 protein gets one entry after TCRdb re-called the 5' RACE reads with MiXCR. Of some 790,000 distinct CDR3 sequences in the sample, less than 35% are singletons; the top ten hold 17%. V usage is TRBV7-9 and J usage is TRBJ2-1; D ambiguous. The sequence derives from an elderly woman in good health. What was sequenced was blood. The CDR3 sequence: CASRIDGSSYNEQFF. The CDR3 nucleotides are TGTGCCAGCAGGATCGACGGAAGCTCCTACAATGAGCAGTTCTTC. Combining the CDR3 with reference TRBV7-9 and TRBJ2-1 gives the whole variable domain DTGVSQNPRHKITKRGQNVTFRCDPISEHNRLYWYRQTLGQGPEFLTYFQNEAQLEKSRLLSDRFSAERPKGSFSTLEIQRTEQGDSAMYLCASRIDGSSYNEQFFGPGTRLTVL.